Included here is one T cell receptor (beta chain) sequence, with context. Its antigen remains unknown. CDR1 and CDR2 (germline): ENHRY, SYGVKD. V lost 4 bases and J lost 1; bases outside the gene matches: 11. The CDR3 has 17 amino acids. The data are from a study of T cell responses to AZD1222 COVID-19 vaccine. Study-wide results and limits: Spike-specific TCR repertoires showed rising breadth and depth after two AZD1222 doses.

Profiling relied on immunoSEQ multiplex PCR, and the TCRdb table lists in-frame clones only, not all of them. Seen here are about 110,000 clones, about 80% observed once, and the top ten hold around 9.9%. The V gene is TRBV10-3, the J gene TRBJ2-3; 7 bases line up with TRBD1. Specimen: peripheral blood, collected on day 0 of AZD1222 vaccination. The source is an adult in good health. The CDR3 loop is CAISGSHSDRGTDTQYF. The DNA for the CDR3 is TGTGCCATCAGTGGTTCCCACTCCGACAGGGGCACAGATACGCAGTATTTT.